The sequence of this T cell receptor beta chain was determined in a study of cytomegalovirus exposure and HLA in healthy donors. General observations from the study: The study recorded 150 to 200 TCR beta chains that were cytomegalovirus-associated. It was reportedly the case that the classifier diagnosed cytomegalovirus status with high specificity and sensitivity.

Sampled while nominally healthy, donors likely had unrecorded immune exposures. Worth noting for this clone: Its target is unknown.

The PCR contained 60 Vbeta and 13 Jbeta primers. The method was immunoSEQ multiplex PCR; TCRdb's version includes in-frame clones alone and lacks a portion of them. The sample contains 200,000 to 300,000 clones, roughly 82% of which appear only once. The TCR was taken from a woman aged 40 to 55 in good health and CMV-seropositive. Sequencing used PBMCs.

The CDR3 spells CASSYSRQSGGYTF. In nucleotides, the CDR3 is TGTGCCAGCAGTTACTCCCGACAATCTGGAGGCTACACCTTC. The chain carries TRBV6-6 and TRBJ1-2; no firm D call. Germline V lookup: CDR1 MNHNY, CDR2 SVGAGI (reference sequence). The CDR3 covers 14 residues. V lost 0 bases to trimming and J lost 8 bases, with 13 bases between them.